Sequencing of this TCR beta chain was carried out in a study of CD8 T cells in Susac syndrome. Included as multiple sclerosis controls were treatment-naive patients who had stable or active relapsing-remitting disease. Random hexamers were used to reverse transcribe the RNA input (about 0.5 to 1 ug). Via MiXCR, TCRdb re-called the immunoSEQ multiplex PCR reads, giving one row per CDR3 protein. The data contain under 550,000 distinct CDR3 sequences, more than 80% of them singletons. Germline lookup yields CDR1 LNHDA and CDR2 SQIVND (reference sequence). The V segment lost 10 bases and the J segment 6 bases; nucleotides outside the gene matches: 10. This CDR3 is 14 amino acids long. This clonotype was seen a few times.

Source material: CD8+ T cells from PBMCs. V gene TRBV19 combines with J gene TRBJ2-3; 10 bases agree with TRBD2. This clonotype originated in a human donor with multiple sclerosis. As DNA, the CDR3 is TGTGCCACTAGCTGGGCTAGCGGGAGTGATACGCAGTATTTT. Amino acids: CATSWASGSDTQYF. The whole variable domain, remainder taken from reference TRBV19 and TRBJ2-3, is DGGITQSPKYLFRKEGQNVTLSCEQNLNHDAMYWYRQDPGQGLRLIYYSQIVNDFQKGDIAEGYSVSREKKESFPLTVTSAQKNPTAFYLCATSWASGSDTQYFGPGTRLTVL.